The 10 T cell receptor beta chains given below trace back to one sample, sequenced in a study of CD8 T cells in ankylosing spondylitis. Regarding the study as a whole: A TCR beta motif of roughly eight highly homologous variants appeared characteristic of ankylosing spondylitis blood.

TCRdb recomputed calls from the 5' RACE reads with MiXCR, one row per CDR3 protein. The data hold some 240,000 distinct CDR3 sequences, with 7% to 8% observed a single time. What these receptors recognize is not known. Material: blood, either unsorted or a sorted T cell fraction (not recorded which). Receptors were obtained from a male donor with ankylosing spondylitis.

This clonotype was seen a few times. Here the CDR3 reads CASSVATAEYEQYF. CDR3 nucleotide sequence: TGTGCCAGCAGCGTAGCCACAGCCGAATACGAGCAGTACTTC. The rearrangement joins TRBV9 to TRBJ2-7; no firm D call. The CDR3 sequence is 14 residues long. Trimming stripped 0 bases from V and 4 bases from J, with 11 bases between. Germline assignment: CDR1 SGDLS and CDR2 YYNGEE.

This clonotype was seen ten or more times. The chain links TRBV5-1 to TRBJ1-1; D might be TRBD1 (5 bases). CDR1 SGHRS and CDR2 YFSETQ come from the germline V gene. There are 15 residues in the CDR3. Trimming stripped 1 base from V and 1 base from J, with 11 bases between. The CDR3 is CASSLYKGPNTEAFF. The CDR3 coding sequence is TGCGCCAGCAGCTTGTATAAGGGGCCGAACACTGAAGCTTTCTTT.

This clonotype has a count of ten or more. The rearrangement joins TRBV12-3 or TRBV12-4 to TRBJ2-3; D is uncertain. The CDR3 contains 13 residues. Trimming removed 8 bases from V and 2 bases from J, with 11 bases in between. CDR3 sequence reads: CASPIHPTDTQYF. DNA of the CDR3: TGTGCCAGCCCAATCCATCCCACAGATACGCAGTATTTT.

This clonotype was seen ten or more times. CDR3 bases: TGTGCCAGCAGCCCCCCTTTGTCACAAGAGACCCAGTACTTC. Protein sequence: CASSPPLSQETQYF. The chain joins TRBV13 to TRBJ2-5, with D unresolved. The V gene's germline CDR1 is PRHDT and CDR2 FYEKMQ (reference sequence). This CDR3 spans 14 amino acids. Trimming took 5 bases from V and 2 from J, leaving 12 bases between them.

This clonotype occurred many times. This sequence joins TRBV6-1 and TRBJ2-2; 7 bases are shared with TRBD1. CDR3 length: 14 residues. Germline V gene lookup returns CDR1 MNHNS and CDR2 SASEGT. V trimming: 10 bases; J trimming: 2 bases; junction bases outside the gene matches: 7. The CDR3 DNA sequence: TGTGCCACAAGGACAGGCGCTAACACCGGGGAGCTGTTTTTT. Protein product: CATRTGANTGELFF.

This clonotype was observed many times. CDR3 sequence: CASSLVEDMNTEAFF. The CDR3 nucleotides are TGTGCCAGCAGTTTAGTGGAAGACATGAACACTGAAGCTTTCTTT. V and J are TRBV12-3 or TRBV12-4 and TRBJ1-1; D ambiguous. This CDR3 region has 15 residues. V was pared by 1 base and J by 0 bases, with 9 bases between.

This clonotype was seen repeatedly, ten times or more. The chain carries TRBV28 and TRBJ2-7, with D perhaps matching TRBD2 (7 bases). CDR1 and CDR2 from the germline V gene are MDHEN and SYDVKM. This CDR3 is 16 amino acids long. V shed 3 bases and J shed 4 bases, with 19 bases lying between them. The chain's CDR3 is CASSFPRGGGSYEQYF. The CDR3 bases are TGTGCCAGCAGTTTCCCCCGGGGCGGGGGCTCTTACGAGCAGTACTTC.

This clonotype was counted a few times. The V call is TRBV30, the J call TRBJ1-6; weak D call: TRBD1 (6 bases). Trimming removed 0 bases from V and 10 bases from J, with 16 bases in between. This CDR3 is built from 15 residues. Germline V gives CDR1 GTSNPN, CDR2 SVGIG (reference sequence). The CDR3 sequence: CAWSVLRGGISPLHF. The CDR3 nucleotides read TGTGCCTGGAGTGTACTCAGGGGCGGGATCTCACCCCTCCACTTT.

This clonotype was seen at least ten times. The CDR3 protein is CASRAGLTDTQYF. The CDR3 DNA is TGTGCCAGCAGAGCCGGACTAACAGATACGCAGTATTTT. The chain recombines TRBV12-3 or TRBV12-4 with TRBJ2-3, with D possibly being TRBD2 (6 bases). This CDR3 has 13 residues. V lost 6 bases and J lost 3, with 10 bases in between.

CDR3 coding DNA: TGTGCCAGCAGCCCGTTGGGACAGATCTATGGCTACACCTTC. It specifies CASSPLGQIYGYTF. The chain carries TRBV7-6 and TRBJ1-2; 7 nucleotides line up with TRBD1. Germline loops: CDR1 SGHVS, CDR2 FNYEAQ. The CDR3 loop spans 14 amino acids. With V trimmed by 5 bases and J by 4 bases, 7 bases remained unmatched.